This T cell receptor (beta chain) was found in a study of cytomegalovirus exposure and HLA in healthy donors. It was with 60 Vbeta and 13 Jbeta primers that the PCR ran. Source study methods: An analysis that came later counted approximately 76 million unique TCR beta chains, approximately 11 million shared. Method: immunoSEQ multiplex PCR; TCRdb's copy keeps in-frame clones and lacks some. V and J calls and clone size are those listed in that table; D and trimming were worked out from the DNA. The sample holds about 160,000 clones, approximately 83% seen once. The germline gives CDR1 SGHTA, CDR2 FQGNSA. The CDR3 consists of 13 residues. The V end lost 4 bases, the J end lost 4 bases, and 11 bases lay between the germline ends.

The chain combines TRBV7-2 with TRBJ2-7; tentative D call: TRBD1 (6 bases). This TCR came from a woman aged 18-35 years in good health and CMV-seronegative. The sequencing input was PBMCs. CDR3 loop: CASSSSQGYEQYF. The CDR3 region has the DNA TGTGCCAGCAGCTCATCACAGGGATACGAGCAGTACTTC.